The clone carrying this T cell receptor (beta chain) showed up just a few times. From the RT-PCR reads, TCRdb called clonotypes with MiXCR, one entry per CDR3 protein. This sample has 500,000 to 550,000 distinct CDR3 sequences, with 6% to 9% found just once. This sample was taken from a study of response to subunit inactivated influenza vaccine. Per the germline V gene, CDR1 is DFQATT and CDR2 is SNEGSKA (reference sequence). V was pared by 4 bases and J by 4 bases, with 18 bases of the junction left unmatched. CDR3 size: 17 residues. J is TRBJ2-5 and V is TRBV20-1; 7 nucleotides align to TRBD2. The TCR was taken from a man aged 50 to 69 who received an inactivated influenza vaccine. The sequenced sample was PBMCs from blood, obtained around 25 months after vaccination. This CDR3 reads CSATPQAGRSGRETQYF. DNA for the CDR3: TGCAGTGCTACCCCTCAAGCGGGGAGGTCGGGCAGAGAGACCCAGTACTTC.